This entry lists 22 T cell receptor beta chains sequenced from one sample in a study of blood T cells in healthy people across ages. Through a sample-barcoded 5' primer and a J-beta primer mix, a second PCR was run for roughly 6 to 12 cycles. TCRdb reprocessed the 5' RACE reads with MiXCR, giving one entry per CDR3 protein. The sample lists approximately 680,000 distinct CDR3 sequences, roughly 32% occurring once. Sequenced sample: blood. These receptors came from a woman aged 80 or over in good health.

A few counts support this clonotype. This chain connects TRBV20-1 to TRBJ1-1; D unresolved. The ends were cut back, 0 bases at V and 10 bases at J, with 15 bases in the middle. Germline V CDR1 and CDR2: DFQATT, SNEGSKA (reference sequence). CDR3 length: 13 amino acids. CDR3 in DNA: TGCAGTGCTAGAGATCCGGGGTGGTCCGGAGCTTTCTTT. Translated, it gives CSARDPGWSGAFF.

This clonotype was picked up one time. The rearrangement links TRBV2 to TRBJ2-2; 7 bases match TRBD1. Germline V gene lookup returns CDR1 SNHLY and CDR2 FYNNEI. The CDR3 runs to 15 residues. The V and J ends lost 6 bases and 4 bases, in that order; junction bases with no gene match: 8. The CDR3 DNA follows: TGTGCCAGCAGGGAAAACAGGGGTACCACCGGGGAGCTGTTTTTT. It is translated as CASRENRGTTGELFF.

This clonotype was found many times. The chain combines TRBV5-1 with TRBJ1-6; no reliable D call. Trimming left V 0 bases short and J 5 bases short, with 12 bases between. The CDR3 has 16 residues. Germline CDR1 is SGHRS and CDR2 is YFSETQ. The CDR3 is CASSLAQLEDNSPLHF. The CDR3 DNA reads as TGCGCCAGCAGCTTGGCACAGTTAGAGGATAATTCACCCCTCCACTTT.

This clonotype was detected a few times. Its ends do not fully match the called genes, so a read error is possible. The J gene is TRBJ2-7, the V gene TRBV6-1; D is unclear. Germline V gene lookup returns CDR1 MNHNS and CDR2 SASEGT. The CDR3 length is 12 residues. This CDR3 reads CASSLFSYGQYF. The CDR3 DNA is TGTGCCAGCAGTCTTTTCTCCTACGGGCAGTACTTC.

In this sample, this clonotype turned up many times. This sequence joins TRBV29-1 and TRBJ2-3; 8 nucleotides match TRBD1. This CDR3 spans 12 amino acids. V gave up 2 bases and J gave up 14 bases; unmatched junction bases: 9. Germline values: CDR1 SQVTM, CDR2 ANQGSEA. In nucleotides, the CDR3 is TGCAGCGTTGAACTACCGGGACAGGCTAGGTATTTT. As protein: CSVELPGQARYF.

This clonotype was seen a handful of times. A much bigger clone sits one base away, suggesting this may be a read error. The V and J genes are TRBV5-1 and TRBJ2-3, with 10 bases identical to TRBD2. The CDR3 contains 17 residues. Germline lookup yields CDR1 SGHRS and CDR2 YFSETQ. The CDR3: CASSLRLAGLSIDTQYF. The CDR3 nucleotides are TGCGCCAGCAGCTTACGACTAGCGGGCCTAAGCATAGATACGCAGTATTTT.

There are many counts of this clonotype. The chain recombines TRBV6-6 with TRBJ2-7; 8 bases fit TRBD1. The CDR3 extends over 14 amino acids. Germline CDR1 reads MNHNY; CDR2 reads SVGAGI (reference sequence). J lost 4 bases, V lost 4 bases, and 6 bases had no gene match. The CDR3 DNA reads TGTGCCAGCAGTTCCACTGGACAGGGTTACGAGCAGTACTTC. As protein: CASSSTGQGYEQYF.

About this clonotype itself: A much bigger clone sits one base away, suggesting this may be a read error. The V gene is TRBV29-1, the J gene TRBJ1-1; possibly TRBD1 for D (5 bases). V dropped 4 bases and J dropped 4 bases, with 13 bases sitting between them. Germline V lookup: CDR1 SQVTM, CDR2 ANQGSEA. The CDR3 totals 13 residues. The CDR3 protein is CSVGSAGCTEAFF. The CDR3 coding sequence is TGCAGCGTTGGTTCGGCAGGGTGCACTGAAGCTTTCTTT. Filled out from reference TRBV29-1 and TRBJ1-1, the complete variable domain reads SAVISQKPSRDICQRGTSLTIQCQVDSQVTMMFWYRQQPGQSLTLIATANQGSEATYESGFVIDKFPISRPNLTFSTLTVSNMSPEDSSIYLCSVGSAGCTEAFFGQGTRLTVV.

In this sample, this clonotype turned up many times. The CDR3 region is CASSWAEGQFF. CDR3 bases: TGTGCCAGCAGTTGGGCGGAGGGGCAGTTCTTC. This rearrangement joins TRBV6-6 to TRBJ2-1; the D gene is possibly TRBD2 (6 bases). Germline V gene lookup returns CDR1 MNHNY and CDR2 SVGAGI (reference sequence). V shed 4 bases and J shed 12 bases, with 10 bases lying between them. The CDR3 covers 11 residues.

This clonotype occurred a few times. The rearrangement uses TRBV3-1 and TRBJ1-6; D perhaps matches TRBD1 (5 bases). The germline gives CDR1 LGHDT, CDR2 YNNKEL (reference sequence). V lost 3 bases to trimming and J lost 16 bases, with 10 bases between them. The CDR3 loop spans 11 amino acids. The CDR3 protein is CASSQAGRLHF. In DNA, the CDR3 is TGTGCCAGCAGCCAGGCAGGGAGACTCCACTTT.

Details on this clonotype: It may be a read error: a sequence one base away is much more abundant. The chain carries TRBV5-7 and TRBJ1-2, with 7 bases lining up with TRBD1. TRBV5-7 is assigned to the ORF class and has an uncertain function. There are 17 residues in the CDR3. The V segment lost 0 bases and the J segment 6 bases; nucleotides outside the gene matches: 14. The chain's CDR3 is CASSLGLTGVAIDGYTF. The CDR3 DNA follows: TGTGCCAGCAGCTTGGGCCTCACAGGGGTCGCTATAGATGGCTACACCTTC.

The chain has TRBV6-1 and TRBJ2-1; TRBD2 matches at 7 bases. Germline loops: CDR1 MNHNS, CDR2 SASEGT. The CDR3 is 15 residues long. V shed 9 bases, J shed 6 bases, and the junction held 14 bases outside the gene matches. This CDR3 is CASQERALATNEQFF. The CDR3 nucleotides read TGTGCCAGTCAAGAAAGGGCACTAGCGACCAATGAGCAGTTCTTC.

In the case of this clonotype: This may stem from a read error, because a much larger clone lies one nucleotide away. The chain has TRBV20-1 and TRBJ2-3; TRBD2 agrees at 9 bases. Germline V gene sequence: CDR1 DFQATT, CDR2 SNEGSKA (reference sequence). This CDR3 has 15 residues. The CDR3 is CGATDQRGATDTQYF. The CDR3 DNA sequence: TGCGGTGCTACCGACCAGCGGGGGGCTACAGATACGCAGTATTTT.

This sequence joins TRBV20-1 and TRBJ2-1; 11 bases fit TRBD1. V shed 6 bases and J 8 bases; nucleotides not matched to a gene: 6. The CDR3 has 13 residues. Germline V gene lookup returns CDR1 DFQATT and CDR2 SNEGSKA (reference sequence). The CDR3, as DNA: TGCAGTGCCACGGGACAGGGGGTCTATGAGCAGTTCTTC. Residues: CSATGQGVYEQFF.

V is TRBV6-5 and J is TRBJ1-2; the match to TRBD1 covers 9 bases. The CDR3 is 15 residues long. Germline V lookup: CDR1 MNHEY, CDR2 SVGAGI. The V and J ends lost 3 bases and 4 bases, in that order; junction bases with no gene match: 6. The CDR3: CASSYEGQGRYGYTF. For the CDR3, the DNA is TGTGCCAGCAGTTATGAGGGACAGGGTCGCTATGGCTACACCTTC.

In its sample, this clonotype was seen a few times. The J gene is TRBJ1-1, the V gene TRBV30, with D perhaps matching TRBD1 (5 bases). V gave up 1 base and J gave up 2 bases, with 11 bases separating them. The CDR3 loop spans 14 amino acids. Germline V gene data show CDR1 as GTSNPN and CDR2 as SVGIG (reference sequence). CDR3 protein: CAWSAGTPNTEAFF. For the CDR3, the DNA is TGTGCCTGGAGTGCCGGGACGCCTAACACTGAAGCTTTCTTT. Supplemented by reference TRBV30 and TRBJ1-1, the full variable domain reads SQTIHQWPATLVQPVGSPLSLECTVEGTSNPNLYWYRQAAGRGLQLLFYSVGIGQISSEVPQNLSASRPQDRQFILSSKKLLLSDSGFYLCAWSAGTPNTEAFFGQGTRLTVV.

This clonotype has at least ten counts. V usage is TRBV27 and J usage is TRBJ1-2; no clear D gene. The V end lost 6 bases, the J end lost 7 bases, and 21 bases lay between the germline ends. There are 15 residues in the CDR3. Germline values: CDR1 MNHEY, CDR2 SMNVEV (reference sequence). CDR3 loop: CASSELREGGTGYTF. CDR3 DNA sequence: TGTGCCAGCAGCGAATTGAGGGAGGGCGGAACTGGCTACACCTTC.

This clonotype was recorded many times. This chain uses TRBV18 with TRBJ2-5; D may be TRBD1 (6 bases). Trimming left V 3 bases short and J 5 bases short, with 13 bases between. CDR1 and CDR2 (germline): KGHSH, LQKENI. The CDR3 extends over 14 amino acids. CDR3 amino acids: CASSPQGRGETQYF. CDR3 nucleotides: TGTGCCAGCTCACCTCAGGGGAGAGGGGAGACCCAGTACTTC.

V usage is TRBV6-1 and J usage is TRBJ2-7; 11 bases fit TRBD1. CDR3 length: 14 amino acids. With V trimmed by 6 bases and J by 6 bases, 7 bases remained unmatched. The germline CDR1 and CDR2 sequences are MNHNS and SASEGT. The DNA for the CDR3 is TGTGCCAGCAGGGTCCGGACAGGGGGCAGCGAGCAGTACTTC. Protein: CASRVRTGGSEQYF.

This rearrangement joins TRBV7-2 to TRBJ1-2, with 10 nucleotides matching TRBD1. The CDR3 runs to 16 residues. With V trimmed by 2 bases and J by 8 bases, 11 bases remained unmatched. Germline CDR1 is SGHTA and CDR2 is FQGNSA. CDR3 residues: CASSLPPGQGPGGYTF. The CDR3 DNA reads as TGTGCCAGCAGCTTACCACCGGGACAGGGGCCGGGGGGCTACACCTTC.

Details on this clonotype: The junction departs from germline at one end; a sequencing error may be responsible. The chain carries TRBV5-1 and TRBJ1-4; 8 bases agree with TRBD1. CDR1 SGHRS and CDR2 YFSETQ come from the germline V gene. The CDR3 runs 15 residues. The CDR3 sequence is CASSGGQASGEKPFF. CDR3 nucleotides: TGCGCCAGCAGCGGGGGACAGGCCTCAGGAGAAAAACCGTTTTTT.

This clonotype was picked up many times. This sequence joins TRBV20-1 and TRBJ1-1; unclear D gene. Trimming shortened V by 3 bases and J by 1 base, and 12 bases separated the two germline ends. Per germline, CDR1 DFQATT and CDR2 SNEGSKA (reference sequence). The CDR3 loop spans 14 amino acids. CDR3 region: CSARPAGTNTEAFF. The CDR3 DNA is TGCAGTGCTAGGCCTGCCGGCACGAACACTGAAGCTTTCTTT.